This TCR beta chain derives from a study of T cell responses to AZD1222 COVID-19 vaccine. V lost 4 bases and J lost 8, with 14 bases in between. This CDR3 contains 12 residues. Per germline, CDR1 SQVTM and CDR2 ANQGSEA. In regard to this clone: Antigen: not known.

Study-level points and caveats: Seropositive status at baseline applied to only 6 or 7 AZD1222 recipients. The study found vaccine-associated CD4 TCRs spanning spike, dominant at 160-218 and 743-854.

The method was immunoSEQ multiplex PCR; TCRdb's version includes in-frame clones alone and lacks a portion of them. The data hold around 140,000 clones, with roughly 93% observed a single time. The receptor was derived from an adult who received the AZD1222 COVID-19 vaccine. The rearrangement links TRBV29-1 to TRBJ1-2; TRBD1 might be the D (5 bases). The sequencing here drew on peripheral blood, taken 28 days after the second AZD1222 dose. CDR3 residues: CSVGDGTWGYTF. The CDR3 DNA follows: TGCAGCGTTGGGGACGGTACTTGGGGCTACACCTTC. The complete variable domain, with remaining parts taken from reference TRBV29-1 and TRBJ1-2, reads SAVISQKPSRDICQRGTSLTIQCQVDSQVTMMFWYRQQPGQSLTLIATANQGSEATYESGFVIDKFPISRPNLTFSTLTVSNMSPEDSSIYLCSVGDGTWGYTFGSGTRLTVV.